A selection of T cell receptor beta chains follows, all from one sample in a study of blood T cell repertoires in COVID-19. The method was immunoSEQ multiplex PCR; TCRdb's version includes in-frame clones alone and lacks a portion of them. Of about 26,000 clones detected, 92% appear once; the ten largest clones hold 2.1%. The specimen was peripheral blood. These receptors were taken from a human donor in a cohort sampled during active COVID-19. Each CDR3 is given with its conserved first and last residue. The order of the fields is clone size, J gene, V gene, D gene, CDR3 DNA, CDR3 protein. D genes are given only for firm matches. Clone size is given for some rows only: seen once, a few or many times, or a class if the clone is expanded.

. | TRBJ1-6 | TRBV5-1 | TRBD1 | TGCGCCAGCAACCTGGGACAGGGAGTTTCACCCCTCCACTTT | CASNLGQGVSPLHF
. | TRBJ2-5 | TRBV7-8 | TRBD1 | TGTGCCAGCTTAGACAGGGTTCAAGAGACCCAGTACTTC | CASLDRVQETQYF
. | TRBJ2-1 | TRBV11-3 | TRBD1 | TGTGCCAGCAGCTTAAACGACAGGGGTTCGTCCTACAATGAGCAGTTCTTC | CASSLNDRGSSYNEQFF
. | TRBJ1-6 | TRBV7-2 | TRBD1 | TGTGCCAGCAGCGCGAAACAGGGGTGGAATTCACCCCTCCACTTT | CASSAKQGWNSPLHF
. | TRBJ1-2 | TRBV3-1/TRBV3-2 | TRBD1 | TGTGCCAGCAGCCAAGATGACAGGGTTAAGGGGTATGGCTACACCTTC | CASSQDDRVKGYGYTF
. | TRBJ1-3 | TRBV7-9 | . | TGTGCCAGCAGCTTAGCCATACAGGGCTCTGGAAACACCATATATTTT | CASSLAIQGSGNTIYF
. | TRBJ2-1 | TRBV3-1/TRBV3-2 | TRBD1 | TGTGCCAGCAGCCCAAAACAATACAGGGGCAATGAGCAGTTCTTC | CASSPKQYRGNEQFF
. | TRBJ1-2 | TRBV11-3 | . | TGTGCCAGCAGCCCCGACGTCGGGGGAGGCGGCTACACCTTC | CASSPDVGGGGYTF
few | TRBJ1-1 | TRBV5-1 | . | TGCGCCAGCAGCGCCCGGGGGAACACTGAAGCTTTCTTT | CASSARGNTEAFF
. | TRBJ2-3 | TRBV7-2 | . | TGTGCCAGCAGCTTACGGAGATTGAGCACAGATACGCAGTATTTT | CASSLRRLSTDTQYF
. | TRBJ2-5 | TRBV7-3 | TRBD2 | TGTGCCAGCGCTGCTAGCGGGCAAGAGACCCAGTACTTC | CASAASGQETQYF
. | TRBJ1-6 | TRBV3-1/TRBV3-2 | TRBD1 | TGTGCCAGCAGCCCCGGGACAGGGGGGAATTCACCCCTCCACTTT | CASSPGTGGNSPLHF
once | TRBJ2-1 | TRBV9 | TRBD2 | TGTGCCAGCAGCGTAGTAGCGGGAGCCTACAATGAGCAGTTCTTC | CASSVVAGAYNEQFF
once | TRBJ1-1 | TRBV19 | . | TGTGCCACCGTAGAAGGGGGTCGGGCCACTGAAGCTTTCTTT | CATVEGGRATEAFF
. | TRBJ2-2 | TRBV29-1 | . | TGCAGCGTAAATCAGGGAACCGGGGAGCTGTTTTTT | CSVNQGTGELFF
. | TRBJ2-1 | TRBV29-1 | TRBD2 | TGCAGCGTTGGGGCCAAACTAGCGGGGAATTACAATGAGCAGTTCTTC | CSVGAKLAGNYNEQFF
. | TRBJ1-1 | TRBV12-3/TRBV12-4 | . | TGTGCCAGCAGTTCACAGGGCAAAGCTTTCTTT | CASSSQGKAFF
. | TRBJ1-5 | TRBV5-4 | . | TGTGCCAGCAGCTTGGGGCCAGGGCGCGCTGATCAGCCCCAGCATTTT | CASSLGPGRADQPQHF
. | TRBJ1-3 | TRBV10-1 | TRBD1 | TGCGCCAGCAGGAGCGGGACAGGGGGAAACACCATATATTTT | CASRSGTGGNTIYF
. | TRBJ2-3 | TRBV24-1 | . | TGTGCCACCAGTGATTTTTCGGGTAGGGATACGCAGTATTTT | CATSDFSGRDTQYF
. | TRBJ1-1 | TRBV19 | TRBD1 | TGTGCCAGTAGTATAGATAGGACAGGAGGGCCTGAAGCTTTCTTT | CASSIDRTGGPEAFF
. | TRBJ2-1 | TRBV11-3 | TRBD2 | TGTGCCAGCAGCTTACTAGCGGGTACCTACAATGAGCAGTTCTTC | CASSLLAGTYNEQFF
. | TRBJ1-2 | TRBV2 | TRBD1 | TGTGCCAGCAGTGTCGAAAGGGGGCGCGAGTCGGGCGGCTACACCTTC | CASSVERGRESGGYTF
once | TRBJ2-1 | TRBV9 | . | TGTGCCAGCAGCGTAGATGGACAGATTTACAATGAGCAGTTCTTC | CASSVDGQIYNEQFF
. | TRBJ2-3 | TRBV7-6 | . | TGTGCCAGCAGCCCCGGACTGGGCACAGATACGCAGTATTTT | CASSPGLGTDTQYF
. | TRBJ2-3 | TRBV3-1/TRBV3-2 | TRBD1 | TGTGCCAGCAGTTCAAGAGGGACAGGGGCGACGGATACGCAGTATTTT | CASSSRGTGATDTQYF
. | TRBJ2-1 | TRBV7-3 | . | TGTGCCAGCAGCCGCGCAGGGGGGTACAATGAGCAGTTCTTC | CASSRAGGYNEQFF
once | TRBJ2-2 | TRBV9 | . | TGTGCCAGCAGCGTAGGCCAGGGAAAGAACACCGGGGAGCTGTTTTTT | CASSVGQGKNTGELFF
. | TRBJ2-2 | TRBV24-1 | TRBD1 | TGTGCCACCAGTGATTGGACACCGGGACAGGGTCCCACCGGGGAGCTGTTTTTT | CATSDWTPGQGPTGELFF
. | TRBJ2-7 | TRBV27 | . | TGTGCCAGCAGTGCCGGGAGTTCCTACGAGCAGTACTTC | CASSAGSSYEQYF
. | TRBJ1-4 | TRBV28 | . | TGTGCCAGCAGTTTATTAAGGAGGGGTGGTAATGAAAAACTGTTTTTT | CASSLLRRGGNEKLFF
. | TRBJ2-7 | TRBV7-9 | . | TGTGCCAGCAGCCTTTTGCCCTGGGACTTAAGCTCCTACGAGCAGTACTTC | CASSLLPWDLSSYEQYF
. | TRBJ2-3 | TRBV3-1/TRBV3-2 | TRBD2 | TGTGCCAGCAGCTCCCGACTAGCGGGAGTAGATACGCAGTATTTT | CASSSRLAGVDTQYF
. | TRBJ2-7 | TRBV5-1 | . | TGCGCCAGCAGCTTGGATCAGGGGATAAGGGAGCAGTACTTC | CASSLDQGIREQYF
. | TRBJ2-7 | TRBV6-5 | TRBD1 | TGTGCCAGCAGCGGACAGGTTTCCTACGAGCAGTACTTC | CASSGQVSYEQYF
. | TRBJ2-5 | TRBV5-1 | . | TGCGCCAGCAGCTTGCGATCGACAGGAAATTTATGGGAGACCCAGTACTTC | CASSLRSTGNLWETQYF
. | TRBJ1-1 | TRBV7-2 | TRBD1 | TGTGCCAGCAGCTTATTCCAGGGGGCTAGCGCTGAAGCTTTCTTT | CASSLFQGASAEAFF
. | TRBJ1-2 | TRBV12-3/TRBV12-4 | . | TGTGCCAGCAGTTTAGGGCCGATCGGCTACACCTTC | CASSLGPIGYTF
. | TRBJ2-5 | TRBV3-1/TRBV3-2 | . | TGTGCCAGCAGCAAGGACAGACCACAAGAGACCCAGTACTTC | CASSKDRPQETQYF
. | TRBJ2-7 | TRBV7-4 | . | TGTGCCAACAGCCCTACCTACGAGCAGTACTTC | CANSPTYEQYF